The following is a T cell receptor beta chain sequence with its context. V was shortened by 1 base and J by 5 bases, with 15 bases between the two germline ends. This CDR3 contains 15 residues. Germline CDR1 is MGHRA and CDR2 is YSYEKL. This sample was taken from a study of T-cell memory formation after mild COVID-19. TCRdb re-called the 5' RACE reads with MiXCR, one entry per CDR3 protein. Of 400,000 or so distinct CDR3 sequences in the sample, roughly 20% are singletons; the top ten hold under 15%. The chain combines TRBV4-1 with TRBJ2-7; D possibly corresponds to TRBD1 (7 bases). Sample: PBMCs or a T cell subset sorted from them (not recorded which). This clonotype was sampled from an adult woman who had mild COVID-19 (a few samples of this study predate the infection). Cell type and time point are not known. CDR3 residues: CASSQVAQGGNEQYF. Written as DNA, the CDR3 is TGCGCCAGCAGCCAAGTCGCGCAGGGGGGTAACGAGCAGTACTTC.